Presented here are 12 T cell receptor beta chains from one specimen sequenced in a study of blood T cell repertoires in COVID-19 (dated by TCRdb to the early 2020s). The library relied on the immunoSEQ multiplex PCR assay. TCRdb mirrors the immuneACCESS table, restricted to in-frame sequences. Some clones are absent from its copies; in checked studies, under half trace to an unresolved V gene, and the reason for the others is unknown. The sample records roughly 150,000 clones, approximately 83% of which are singletons. The biggest ten clones account for roughly a tenth of the sample. The source material was peripheral blood. These receptors all stem from a man aged 70-80 years with active or convalescent COVID-19.

The chain is built from TRBV19 and TRBJ1-1, with D possibly being TRBD1 (6 bases). Per the germline V gene, CDR1 is LNHDA and CDR2 is SQIVND (reference sequence). The V end lost 5 bases, the J end lost 10 bases, and 14 bases lay between the germline ends. The CDR3 length is 12 residues. The DNA for the CDR3 is TGTGCCAGTAGTTTCTTGGACAGAGGAGCTTTCTTT. Its translation is CASSFLDRGAFF.

V and J are TRBV3-1 (or the pseudogene TRBV3-2) and TRBJ2-3; possible D gene TRBD2, 7 bases. Germline V gene data show CDR1 as LGHDT and CDR2 as YNNKEL (reference sequence). V lost 4 bases and J 5 bases, leaving 10 bases between the germline ends. CDR3 size: 13 residues. CDR3 in DNA: TGTGCCAGCAGCCGGCGGGGGCAAGATACGCAGTATTTT. This sequence encodes CASSRRGQDTQYF.

V and J are TRBV27 and TRBJ2-1; 7 nucleotides agree with TRBD2. This CDR3 has 16 residues. Germline V CDR1 and CDR2: MNHEY, SMNVEV (reference sequence). V lost 3 bases to trimming and J lost 2 bases; unmatched junction nucleotides: 7. CDR3 DNA: TGTGCCAGCAGTTTGGTAGGCGGGAGACCCTACAATGAGCAGTTCTTC. Its protein product is CASSLVGGRPYNEQFF.

V is TRBV5-1 and J is TRBJ2-2; D is ambiguous. The germline V and J ends were trimmed by 2 bases and 8 bases, with 10 bases remaining between them. This CDR3 has 13 residues. CDR1 and CDR2 (germline): SGHRS, YFSETQ. The CDR3 protein is CASSLRRVGELFF. The CDR3, as DNA: TGCGCCAGCAGCTTACGGAGAGTAGGGGAGCTGTTTTTT.

The J gene is TRBJ1-1, the V gene TRBV18, with 11 positions matching TRBD1. Germline V gene lookup returns CDR1 KGHSH and CDR2 LQKENI. The length of the CDR3 is 15 residues. V trimming: 3 bases; J trimming: 7 bases; junction bases outside the gene matches: 7. CDR3 sequence reads: CASSPVGTGGGEAFF. The DNA for the CDR3 is TGTGCCAGCTCACCTGTTGGGACAGGGGGAGGTGAAGCTTTCTTT.

This chain links TRBV7-9 with TRBJ2-4, with 9 bases identical to TRBD1. The CDR3 is 17 residues long. Unmatched junction bases numbered 11, after V lost 8 bases and J lost 0 bases. Germline V gives CDR1 SEHNR, CDR2 FQNEAQ (reference sequence). CDR3 nucleotide sequence: TGTGCCAGCGAATCAGGGACAGGGCCCTTAGCCAAAAACATTCAGTACTTC. Protein: CASESGTGPLAKNIQYF. The full variable domain, its missing parts supplied by reference TRBV7-9 and TRBJ2-4, is DTGVSQNPRHKITKRGQNVTFRCDPISEHNRLYWYRQTLGQGPEFLTYFQNEAQLEKSRLLSDRFSAERPKGSFSTLEIQRTEQGDSAMYLCASESGTGPLAKNIQYFGAGTRLSVL.

The DNA of the CDR3 is TGTGCCAGCAGTGGGGGGGTTCTCACAGATACGCAGTATTTT. As protein: CASSGGVLTDTQYF. The chain joins TRBV6-4 to TRBJ2-3; D might be TRBD2 (6 bases). Germline loops: CDR1 MRHNA, CDR2 SNTAGT. Trimming took off 4 bases at V and 2 bases at J, with 10 bases between the two ends. This CDR3 is 14 amino acids long.

V usage is TRBV7-6 and J usage is TRBJ2-7; TRBD2 matches at 10 bases. The CDR3 length is 15 residues. Germline-derived CDR1 and CDR2 are SGHVS and FNYEAQ. Losses at the gene ends were 0 bases for V and 3 bases for J; bases not matched to a gene: 2. DNA of the CDR3: TGTGCCAGCAGCTTAGCGGCTAGCGGGGGCTACGAGCAGTACTTC. Amino acid sequence: CASSLAASGGYEQYF.

The rearrangement links TRBV5-1 to TRBJ1-1; D gene unclear. Deletions cut 2 bases from V and 0 bases from J, with 8 bases between. This CDR3 is built from 14 residues. Germline CDR1 SGHRS, CDR2 YFSETQ. The CDR3 region has the DNA TGCGCCAGCAGCTTTGACGGGATGAACACTGAAGCTTTCTTT. Translated: CASSFDGMNTEAFF.

The gene calls are TRBV20-1 and TRBJ2-1; D perhaps matches TRBD2 (6 bases). Germline assignment: CDR1 DFQATT and CDR2 SNEGSKA (reference sequence). Trimming left V 5 bases short and J 10 bases short, with 12 bases between. The CDR3 totals 11 residues. The CDR3 here is CSAGTPREQFF. CDR3 nucleotides: TGCAGTGCTGGGACTCCCAGGGAGCAGTTCTTC.

This chain joins TRBV5-1 and TRBJ2-1; 12 bases are a match to TRBD2. This CDR3 region has 15 residues. The V gene's germline CDR1 is SGHRS and CDR2 YFSETQ. V was pared by 4 bases and J by 9 bases, with 8 bases of the junction left unmatched. The DNA for the CDR3 is TGCGCCAGCAGCCCGACTAGCGGGAGTATAGGTGAGCAGTTCTTC. Translating it yields CASSPTSGSIGEQFF.

The chain combines TRBV19 with TRBJ1-1; TRBD1 matches at 7 bases. This CDR3 has 17 amino acids. CDR1 is LNHDA and CDR2 is SQIVND in the germline V gene (reference sequence). J gave up 0 bases and V 4 bases, and 11 bases lay outside the gene matches. The CDR3 DNA sequence: TGTGCCAGTAGTAGGACAGGCAAAACCTTCATGAACACTGAAGCTTTCTTT. Its protein is CASSRTGKTFMNTEAFF. Full variable domain (missing parts from reference TRBV19 and TRBJ1-1): DGGITQSPKYLFRKEGQNVTLSCEQNLNHDAMYWYRQDPGQGLRLIYYSQIVNDFQKGDIAEGYSVSREKKESFPLTVTSAQKNPTAFYLCASSRTGKTFMNTEAFFGQGTRLTVV.